The rows below give T cell receptor beta chains drawn from one sample of a study of graft-versus-host responses after intestinal transplantation. Produced via immunoSEQ multiplex PCR; TCRdb's table is partial and in-frame only. Of more than 15,000 clones in the sample, approximately 86% were seen once. The sample in question was bone marrow, obtained approximately 120 days after transplant. These receptors all stem from a human patient who received an intestinal transplant, so some T cells may come from the graft donor. CDR3s leave out the opening cysteine and the closing phenylalanine or tryptophan.

j_call cdr3_length v_call cdr3_aa
TRBJ2-1 11 TRBV29-1 SVDLSRYNEQF
TRBJ2-7 11 TRBV6-5 ASSYFTGTEQY
TRBJ2-3 13 TRBV5-4 ASSWGGGHTDTQY
TRBJ1-4 12 TRBV6-1 ASRPGGTNEKLF
TRBJ2-1 16 TRBV5-8 ASSLGTSGKSSYNEQF
TRBJ2-3 14 TRBV6-4 ASSPLAGDGTDTQY
TRBJ1-1 11 TRBV28 ASSPRWDSEAF
TRBJ1-4 16 TRBV27 ASSLSWPIQATNEKLF
TRBJ2-7 9 TRBV2 ASSVTYEQY
TRBJ2-1 12 TRBV4-1 ASSQEREQDEQF
TRBJ1-3 11 TRBV7-9 ASSPRDSGTIY
TRBJ1-2 12 TRBV16 ASSRPLRNYGYT
TRBJ2-3 13 TRBV6-1 ASSDRQGVTDTQY
TRBJ1-3 13 TRBV9 ASSSTGFSGNTIY
TRBJ2-5 16 TRBV11-3 ASSQWASEPGHQETQY
TRBJ1-2 15 TRBV9 ASSVGEKPDRGDGYT
TRBJ1-1 12 TRBV7-9 ASSLVQGTGDAF
TRBJ2-7 10 TRBV10-3 ATQGGPYEQY
TRBJ1-1 12 TRBV5-1 ASSKDRADTEAF
TRBJ2-4 15 TRBV15 ATSSFKTGLAKNIQY
TRBJ2-1 11 TRBV29-1 SVEITEAGPQF
TRBJ2-7 14 TRBV19 ASSIEGVSHTYEQY
TRBJ1-5 12 TRBV5-8 ASSFRRVDQPQH
TRBJ1-4 12 TRBV7-9 ASSTRGEGEKLF
TRBJ1-5 14 TRBV28 ASITGQGYSNQPQH
TRBJ1-2 11 TRBV28 ASSDRGVAGYT
TRBJ2-7 9 TRBV13 ASSSSYEQY
TRBJ2-7 13 TRBV30 AWSVPLAEAYEQY
TRBJ2-3 10 TRBV21-1 ASSKNTDTQY
TRBJ1-2 15 TRBV18 ASHGSDRGALYYGYT
TRBJ1-5 11 TRBV6-4 ASSEGSNQPQH
TRBJ2-1 16 TRBV7-6 ASSFALAGGELYNEQF
TRBJ2-6 14 TRBV9 ASSTQGSSGANVLT
TRBJ2-2 18 TRBV5-1 ASSLSRQNHKLPGRWELF
TRBJ1-2 18 TRBV21-1 ASSKRGQGMVISANYGYT
TRBJ2-7 14 TRBV5-1 ASSIISGTGPYEQY
TRBJ1-2 12 TRBV30 ASLPADRDYGYT
TRBJ2-1 13 TRBV30 AWSVPIGRYNEQF
TRBJ1-3 14 TRBV6-1 ASSDQGLYSGNTIY
TRBJ2-7 11 TRBV5-1 ASSLDGFYEQY
TRBJ1-5 16 TRBV6-1 ASSEGGYPPYSNQPQH
TRBJ1-1 13 TRBV18 ASSPKRTVATEAF
TRBJ2-7 13 TRBV4-1 ASSQGTSASYEQY
TRBJ2-1 12 TRBV21-1 ASSVWDYYNEQF
TRBJ1-2 11 TRBV27 ASSLLGGYGYT
TRBJ1-4 16 TRBV4-1 ASSHATWRFSTNEKLF
TRBJ2-5 14 TRBV19 ASSIGGDREQETQY
TRBJ2-1 13 TRBV6-1 ASSVGTSGSYEQF
TRBJ2-7 11 TRBV10-1 ASSDETSSEQY
TRBJ1-1 10 TRBV2 ASSEEEIEAF
TRBJ2-6 10 TRBV5-1 ASRVEANVLT
TRBJ2-7 11 TRBV13 ASSLERVDEQY
TRBJ2-1 13 TRBV7-3 ASSPGLADYNEQF
TRBJ2-7 13 TRBV6-5 ASSYEAGTSYEQY
NA 13 TRBV6-6 ASSEGLAGAYEQY
TRBJ2-3 12 TRBV28 ASRLSGSTDTQY
TRBJ1-2 15 TRBV28 ARRGAVRGTLNYGYT
TRBJ2-5 13 TRBV29-1 SAGVSDWAWETQY
TRBJ2-5 11 TRBV6-5 ASSQDSQETQY